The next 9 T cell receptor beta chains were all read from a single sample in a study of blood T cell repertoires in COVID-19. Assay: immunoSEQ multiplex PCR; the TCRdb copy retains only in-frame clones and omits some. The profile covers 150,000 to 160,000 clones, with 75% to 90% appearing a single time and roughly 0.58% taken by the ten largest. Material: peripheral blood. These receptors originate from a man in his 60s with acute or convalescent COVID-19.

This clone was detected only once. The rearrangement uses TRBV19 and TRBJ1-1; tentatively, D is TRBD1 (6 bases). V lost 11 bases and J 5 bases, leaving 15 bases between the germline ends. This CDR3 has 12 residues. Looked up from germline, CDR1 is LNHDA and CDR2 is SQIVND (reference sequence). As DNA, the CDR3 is TGTGCCTCCTCGGGGGGGCTGACTGAAGCTTTCTTT. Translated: CASSGGLTEAFF.

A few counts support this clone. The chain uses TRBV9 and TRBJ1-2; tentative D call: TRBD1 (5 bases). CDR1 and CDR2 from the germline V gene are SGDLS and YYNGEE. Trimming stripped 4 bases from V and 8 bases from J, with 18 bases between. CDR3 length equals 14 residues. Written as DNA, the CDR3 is TGTGCCAGCAGCCCATCGGCGGACAACAGGGGCTACACCTTC. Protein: CASSPSADNRGYTF.

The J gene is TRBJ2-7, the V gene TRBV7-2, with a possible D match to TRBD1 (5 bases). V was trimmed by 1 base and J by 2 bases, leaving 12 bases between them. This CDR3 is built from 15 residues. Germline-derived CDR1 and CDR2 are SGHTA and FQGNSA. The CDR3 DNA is TGTGCCAGCAGCTTAGGACAGTTACGAGCCTACGAGCAGTACTTC. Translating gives CASSLGQLRAYEQYF.

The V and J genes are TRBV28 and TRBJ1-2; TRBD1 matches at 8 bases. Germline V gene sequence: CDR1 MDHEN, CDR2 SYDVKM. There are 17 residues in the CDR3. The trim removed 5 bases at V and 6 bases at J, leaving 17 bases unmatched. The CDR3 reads CASSISPGTGLVDGYTF. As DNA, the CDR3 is TGTGCCAGCAGTATAAGCCCCGGGACAGGTTTAGTGGATGGCTACACCTTC.

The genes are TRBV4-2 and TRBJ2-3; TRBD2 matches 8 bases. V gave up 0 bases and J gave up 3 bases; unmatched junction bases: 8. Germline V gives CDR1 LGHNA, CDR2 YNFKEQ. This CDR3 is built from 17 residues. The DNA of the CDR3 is TGTGCCAGCAGCCAAGATAAAACGGGGGGGGCAACAGATACGCAGTATTTT. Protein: CASSQDKTGGATDTQYF.

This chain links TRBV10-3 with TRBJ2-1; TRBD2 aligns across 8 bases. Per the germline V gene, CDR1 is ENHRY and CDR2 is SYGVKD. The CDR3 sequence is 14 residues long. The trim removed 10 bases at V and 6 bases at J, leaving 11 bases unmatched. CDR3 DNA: TGTGCCACCTTTCCCGGGACTAGTAGCAATGAGCAGTTCTTC. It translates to CATFPGTSSNEQFF.

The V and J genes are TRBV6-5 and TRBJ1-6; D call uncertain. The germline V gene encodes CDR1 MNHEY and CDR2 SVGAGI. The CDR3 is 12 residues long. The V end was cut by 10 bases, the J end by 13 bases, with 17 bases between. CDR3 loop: CATRRWGGPLHF. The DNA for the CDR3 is TGTGCCACCCGAAGATGGGGAGGCCCCCTCCACTTT.

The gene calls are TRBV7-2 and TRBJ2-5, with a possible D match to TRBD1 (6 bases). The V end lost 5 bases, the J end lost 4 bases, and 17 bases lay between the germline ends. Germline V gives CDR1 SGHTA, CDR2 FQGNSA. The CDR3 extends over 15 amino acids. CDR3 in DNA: TGTGCCAGCAGCGGACGCAGGGGTGGTGCAGAGACCCAGTACTTC. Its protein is CASSGRRGGAETQYF. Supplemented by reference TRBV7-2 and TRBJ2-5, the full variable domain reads GAGVSQSPSNKVTEKGKDVELRCDPISGHTALYWYRQSLGQGLEFLIYFQGNSAPDKSGLPSDRFSAERTGGSVSTLTIQRTQQEDSAVYLCASSGRRGGAETQYFGPGTRLLVL.

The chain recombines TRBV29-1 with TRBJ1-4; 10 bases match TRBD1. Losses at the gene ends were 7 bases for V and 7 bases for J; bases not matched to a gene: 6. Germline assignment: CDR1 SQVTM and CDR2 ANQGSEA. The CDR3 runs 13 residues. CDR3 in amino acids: CSGRQGAGEKLFF. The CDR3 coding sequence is TGCAGCGGACGACAGGGGGCCGGTGAAAAACTGTTTTTT. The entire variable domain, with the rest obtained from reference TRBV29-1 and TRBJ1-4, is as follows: SAVISQKPSRDICQRGTSLTIQCQVDSQVTMMFWYRQQPGQSLTLIATANQGSEATYESGFVIDKFPISRPNLTFSTLTVSNMSPEDSSIYLCSGRQGAGEKLFFGSGTQLSVL.